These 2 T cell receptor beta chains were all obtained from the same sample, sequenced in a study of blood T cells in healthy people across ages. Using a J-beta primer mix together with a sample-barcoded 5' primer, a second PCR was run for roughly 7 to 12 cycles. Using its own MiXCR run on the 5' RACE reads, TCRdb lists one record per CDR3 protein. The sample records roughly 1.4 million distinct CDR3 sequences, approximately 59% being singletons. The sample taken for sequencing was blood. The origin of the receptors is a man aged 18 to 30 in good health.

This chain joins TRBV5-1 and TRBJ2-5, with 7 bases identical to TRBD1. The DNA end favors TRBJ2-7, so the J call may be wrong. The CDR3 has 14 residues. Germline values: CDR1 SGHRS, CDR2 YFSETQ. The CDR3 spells CASSGDRRSNEQYF. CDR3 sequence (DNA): TGCGCCAGCAGCGGGGACAGAAGAAGTAACGAGCAGTACTTC.

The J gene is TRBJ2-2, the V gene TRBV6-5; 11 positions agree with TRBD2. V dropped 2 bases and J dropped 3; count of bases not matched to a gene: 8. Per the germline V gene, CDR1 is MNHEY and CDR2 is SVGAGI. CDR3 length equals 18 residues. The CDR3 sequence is CASSYGTSGSDDTGELFF. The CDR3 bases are TGTGCCAGCAGTTACGGTACTAGCGGGAGCGACGACACCGGGGAGCTGTTTTTT.